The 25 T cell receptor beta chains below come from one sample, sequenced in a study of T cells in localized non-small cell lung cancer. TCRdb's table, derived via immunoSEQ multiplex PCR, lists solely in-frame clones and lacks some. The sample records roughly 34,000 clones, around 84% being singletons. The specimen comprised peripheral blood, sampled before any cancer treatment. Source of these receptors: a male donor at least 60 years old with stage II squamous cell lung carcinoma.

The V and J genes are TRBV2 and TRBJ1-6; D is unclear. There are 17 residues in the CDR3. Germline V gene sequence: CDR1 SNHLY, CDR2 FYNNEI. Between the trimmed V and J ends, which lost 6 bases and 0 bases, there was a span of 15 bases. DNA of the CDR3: TGTGCCAGCAGGTCCGGGAGCCGGAGCTCCTATAATTCACCCCTCCACTTT. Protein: CASRSGSRSSYNSPLHF.

The CDR3: CASSIDRGEGDEQFF. The DNA for the CDR3 is TGTGCCAGTAGTATTGATAGGGGCGAGGGGGATGAGCAGTTCTTC. The chain recombines TRBV19 with TRBJ2-1; weak D call: TRBD1 (6 bases). CDR3 length: 15 residues. CDR1 and CDR2 from the germline V gene are LNHDA and SQIVND (reference sequence). Trimming left V 3 bases short and J 8 bases short, with 17 bases between.

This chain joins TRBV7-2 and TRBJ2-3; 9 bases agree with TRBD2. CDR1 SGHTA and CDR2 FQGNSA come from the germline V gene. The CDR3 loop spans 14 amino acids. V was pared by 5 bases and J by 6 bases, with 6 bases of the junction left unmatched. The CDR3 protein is CASSQAGGVDTQYF. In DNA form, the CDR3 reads TGTGCCAGCAGCCAAGCGGGAGGTGTGGATACGCAGTATTTT.

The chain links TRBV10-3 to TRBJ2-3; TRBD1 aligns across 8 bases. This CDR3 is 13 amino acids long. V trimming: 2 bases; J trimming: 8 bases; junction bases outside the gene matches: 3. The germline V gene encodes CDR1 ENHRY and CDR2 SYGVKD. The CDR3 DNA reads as TGTGCCATCAGTGAGACAGGGGGAAGTACGCAGTATTTT. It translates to CAISETGGSTQYF.

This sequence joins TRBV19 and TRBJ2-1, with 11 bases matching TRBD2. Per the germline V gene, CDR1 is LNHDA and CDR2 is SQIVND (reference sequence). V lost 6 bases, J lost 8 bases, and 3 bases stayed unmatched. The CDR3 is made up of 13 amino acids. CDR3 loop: CASRLAGVDEQFF. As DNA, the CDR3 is TGTGCCAGTAGACTAGCGGGAGTCGATGAGCAGTTCTTC.

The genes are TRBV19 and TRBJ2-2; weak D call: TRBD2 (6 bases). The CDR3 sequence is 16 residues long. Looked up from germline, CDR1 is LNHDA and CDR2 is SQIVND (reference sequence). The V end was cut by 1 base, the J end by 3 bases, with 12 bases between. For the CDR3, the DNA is TGTGCCAGTAGTATAGTGTCAGGGAGGTACACCGGGGAGCTGTTTTTT. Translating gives CASSIVSGRYTGELFF.

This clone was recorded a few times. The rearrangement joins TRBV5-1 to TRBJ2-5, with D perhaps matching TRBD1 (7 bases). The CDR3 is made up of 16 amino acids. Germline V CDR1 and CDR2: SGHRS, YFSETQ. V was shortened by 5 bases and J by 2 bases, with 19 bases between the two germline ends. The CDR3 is CASSLQGTRRQETQYF. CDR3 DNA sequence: TGCGCCAGCAGTCTACAGGGGACTCGAAGGCAAGAGACCCAGTACTTC.

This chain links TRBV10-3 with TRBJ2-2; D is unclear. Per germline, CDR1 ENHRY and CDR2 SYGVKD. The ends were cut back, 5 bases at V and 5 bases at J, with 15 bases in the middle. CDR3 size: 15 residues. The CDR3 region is CAISKEARGTGELFF. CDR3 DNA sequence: TGTGCCATCAGTAAAGAGGCCCGAGGTACCGGGGAGCTGTTTTTT.

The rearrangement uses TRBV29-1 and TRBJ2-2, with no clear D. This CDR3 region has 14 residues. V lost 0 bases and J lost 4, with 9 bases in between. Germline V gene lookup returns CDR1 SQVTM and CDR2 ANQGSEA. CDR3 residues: CSVEDPPGTGELFF. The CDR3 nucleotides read TGCAGCGTTGAAGATCCGCCGGGCACCGGGGAGCTGTTTTTT.

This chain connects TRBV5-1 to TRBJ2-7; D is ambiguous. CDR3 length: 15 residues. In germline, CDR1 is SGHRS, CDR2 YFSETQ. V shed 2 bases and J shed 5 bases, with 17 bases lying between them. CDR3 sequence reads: CASSFGRALRDEQYF. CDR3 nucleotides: TGCGCCAGCAGCTTCGGTAGGGCGTTAAGGGACGAGCAGTACTTC.

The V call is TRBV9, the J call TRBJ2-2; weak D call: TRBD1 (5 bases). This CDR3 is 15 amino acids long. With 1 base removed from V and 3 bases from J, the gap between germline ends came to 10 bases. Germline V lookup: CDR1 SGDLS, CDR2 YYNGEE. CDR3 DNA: TGTGCCAGCAGCGTAAGGGGTTTCGACACCGGGGAGCTGTTTTTT. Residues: CASSVRGFDTGELFF.

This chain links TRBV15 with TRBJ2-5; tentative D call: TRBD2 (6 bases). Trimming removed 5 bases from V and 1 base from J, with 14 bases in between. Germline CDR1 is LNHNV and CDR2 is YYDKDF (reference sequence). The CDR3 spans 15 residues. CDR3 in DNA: TGTGCCACCAGCCCTGGAGGGACCCGCCAAGAGACCCAGTACTTC. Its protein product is CATSPGGTRQETQYF.

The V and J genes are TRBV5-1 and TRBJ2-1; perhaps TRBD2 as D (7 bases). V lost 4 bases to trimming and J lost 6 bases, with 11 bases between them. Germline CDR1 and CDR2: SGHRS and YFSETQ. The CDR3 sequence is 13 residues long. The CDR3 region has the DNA TGCGCCAGCAGCCTTGGGGGGGCCAATGAGCAGTTCTTC. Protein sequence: CASSLGGANEQFF.

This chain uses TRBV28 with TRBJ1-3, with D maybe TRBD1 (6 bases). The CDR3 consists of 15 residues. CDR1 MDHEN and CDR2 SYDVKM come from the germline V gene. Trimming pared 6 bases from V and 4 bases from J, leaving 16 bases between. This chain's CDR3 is CASRNPSQGGNTIYF. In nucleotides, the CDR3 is TGTGCCAGCAGAAACCCCTCACAGGGAGGAAACACCATATATTTT. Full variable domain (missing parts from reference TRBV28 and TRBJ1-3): DVKVTQSSRYLVKRTGEKVFLECVQDMDHENMFWYRQDPGLGLRLIYFSYDVKMKEKGDIPEGYSVSREKKERFSLILESASTNQTSMYLCASRNPSQGGNTIYFGEGSWLTVV.

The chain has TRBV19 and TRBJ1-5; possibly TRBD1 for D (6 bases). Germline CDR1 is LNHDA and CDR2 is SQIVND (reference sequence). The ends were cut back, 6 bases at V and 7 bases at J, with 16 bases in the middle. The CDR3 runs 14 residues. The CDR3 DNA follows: TGTGCCAGTAGCATGGACAGTGTGTACCAGCCCCAGCATTTT. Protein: CASSMDSVYQPQHF.

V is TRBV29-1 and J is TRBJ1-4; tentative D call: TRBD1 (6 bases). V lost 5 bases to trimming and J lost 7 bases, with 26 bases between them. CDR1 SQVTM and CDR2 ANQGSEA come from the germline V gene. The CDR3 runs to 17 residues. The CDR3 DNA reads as TGCAGCGTTTTAGACCAACGCGCAGGGGACTACAGTGAAAAACTGTTTTTT. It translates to CSVLDQRAGDYSEKLFF. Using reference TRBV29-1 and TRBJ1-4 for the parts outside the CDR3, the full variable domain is SAVISQKPSRDICQRGTSLTIQCQVDSQVTMMFWYRQQPGQSLTLIATANQGSEATYESGFVIDKFPISRPNLTFSTLTVSNMSPEDSSIYLCSVLDQRAGDYSEKLFFGSGTQLSVL.

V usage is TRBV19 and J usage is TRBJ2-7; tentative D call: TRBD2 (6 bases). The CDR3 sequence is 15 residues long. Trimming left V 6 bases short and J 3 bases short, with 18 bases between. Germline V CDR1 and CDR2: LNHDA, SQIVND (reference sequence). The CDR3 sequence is CASSPIGGAIYEQYF. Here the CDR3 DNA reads TGTGCCAGTAGCCCCATCGGGGGAGCTATCTACGAGCAGTACTTC.

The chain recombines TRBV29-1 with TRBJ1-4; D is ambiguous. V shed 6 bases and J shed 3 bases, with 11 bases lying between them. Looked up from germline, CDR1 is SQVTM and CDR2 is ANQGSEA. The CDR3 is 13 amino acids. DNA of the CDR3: TGCAGCGTCATCCCCGGGTCTAATGAAAAACTGTTTTTT. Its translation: CSVIPGSNEKLFF.

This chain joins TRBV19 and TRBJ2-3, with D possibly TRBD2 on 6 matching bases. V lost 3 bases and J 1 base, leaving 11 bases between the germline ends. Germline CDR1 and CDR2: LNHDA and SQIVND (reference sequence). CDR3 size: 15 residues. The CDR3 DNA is TGTGCCAGTAGTATCCGGACTACCCGCACAGATACGCAGTATTTT. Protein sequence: CASSIRTTRTDTQYF.

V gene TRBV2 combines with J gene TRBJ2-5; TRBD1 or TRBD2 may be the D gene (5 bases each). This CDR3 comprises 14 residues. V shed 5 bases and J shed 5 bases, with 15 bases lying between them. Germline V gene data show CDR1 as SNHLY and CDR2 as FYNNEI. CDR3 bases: TGTGCCAGCAGTTTACGACCGGGGCAGGAGACCCAGTACTTC. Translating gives CASSLRPGQETQYF. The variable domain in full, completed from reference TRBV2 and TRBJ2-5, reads EPEVTQTPSHQVTQMGQEVILRCVPISNHLYFYWYRQILGQKVEFLVSFYNNEISEKSEIFDDQFSVERPDGSNFTLKIRSTKLEDSAMYFCASSLRPGQETQYFGPGTRLLVL.

CDR3 in amino acids: CASSAGLEAFF. The DNA of the CDR3 is TGTGCCAGCAGTGCGGGGCTCGAAGCTTTCTTT. This chain connects TRBV27 to TRBJ1-1; D might be TRBD1 (5 bases). The CDR3 covers 11 residues. Trimming took off 5 bases at V and 8 bases at J, with 9 bases between the two ends. Germline CDR1 reads MNHEY; CDR2 reads SMNVEV (reference sequence).

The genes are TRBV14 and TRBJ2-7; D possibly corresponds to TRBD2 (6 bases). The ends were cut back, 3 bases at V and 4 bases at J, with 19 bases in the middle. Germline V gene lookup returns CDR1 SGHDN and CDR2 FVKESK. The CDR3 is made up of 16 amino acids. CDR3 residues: CASSQKSPWEEYEQYF. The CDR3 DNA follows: TGTGCCAGCAGCCAGAAGTCGCCATGGGAGGAGTACGAGCAGTACTTC.

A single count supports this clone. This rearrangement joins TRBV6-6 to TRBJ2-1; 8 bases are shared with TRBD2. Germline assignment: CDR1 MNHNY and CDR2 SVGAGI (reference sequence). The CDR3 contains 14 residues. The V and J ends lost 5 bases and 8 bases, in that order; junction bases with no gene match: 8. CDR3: CASSKLAEGHEQFF. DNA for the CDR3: TGTGCCAGCAGTAAACTAGCGGAGGGCCATGAGCAGTTCTTC.

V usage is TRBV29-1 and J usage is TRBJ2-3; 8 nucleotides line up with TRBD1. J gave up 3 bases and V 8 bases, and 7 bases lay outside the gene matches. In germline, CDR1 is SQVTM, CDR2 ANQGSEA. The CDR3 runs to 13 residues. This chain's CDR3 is CSHDTGGTDTQYF. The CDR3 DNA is TGCAGCCACGACACAGGGGGTACAGATACGCAGTATTTT.

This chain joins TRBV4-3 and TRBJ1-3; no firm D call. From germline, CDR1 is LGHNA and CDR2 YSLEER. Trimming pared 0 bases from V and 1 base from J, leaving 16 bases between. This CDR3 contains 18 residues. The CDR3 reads CASSQEAYQVGSGNTIYF. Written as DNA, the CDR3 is TGCGCCAGCAGCCAAGAAGCCTATCAAGTCGGGTCTGGAAACACCATATATTTT.